This paragraph covers one TCR beta chain sequence. As yet, its antigen is unknown. This sample is part of a study of cytomegalovirus exposure and HLA in healthy donors. Study at large: Early released data comprised around 80 million unique TCRs from HLA-typed donors.

Findings and limits, study-wide: The study dropped some indistinguishable V segments, TRBV6-2 and TRBV6-3 among them.

The CDR3 has 14 amino acids. In germline, CDR1 is KGHSH, CDR2 LQKENI. The germline V and J ends were trimmed by 2 bases and 3 bases, with 10 bases remaining between them. With 60 Vbeta and 13 Jbeta primers, the PCR was carried out. The repertoire was sequenced with immunoSEQ multiplex PCR; TCRdb's copy has only in-frame clones and lacks some. The sample lists about 110,000 clones, approximately 82% occurring once. This sequence originates from a man aged 30 to 45 in good health and CMV-seropositive. The chain links TRBV18 to TRBJ1-2; no clear D. Sequenced input: PBMCs. The CDR3 DNA follows: TGTGCCAGCTCACCAATGGCCTCAGACTATGGCTACACCTTC. Translated, it gives CASSPMASDYGYTF.